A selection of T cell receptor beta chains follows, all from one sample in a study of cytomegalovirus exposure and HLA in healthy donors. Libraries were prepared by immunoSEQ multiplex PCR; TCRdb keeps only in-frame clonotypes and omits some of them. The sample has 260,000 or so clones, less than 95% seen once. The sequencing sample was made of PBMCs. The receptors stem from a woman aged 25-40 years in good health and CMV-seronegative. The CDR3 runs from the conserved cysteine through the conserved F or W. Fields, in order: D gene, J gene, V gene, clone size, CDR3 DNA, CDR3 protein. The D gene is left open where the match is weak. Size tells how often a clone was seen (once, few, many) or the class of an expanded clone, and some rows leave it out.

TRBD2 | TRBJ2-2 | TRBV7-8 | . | TGTGCCAGCAGCTTGAGGCTAGCGGGAGTCAACACCGGGGAGCTGTTTTTT | CASSLRLAGVNTGELFF
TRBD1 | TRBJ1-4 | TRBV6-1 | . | TGTGCCAGCAGCGCAGACAGGGGGCGTGAAAAACTGTTTTTT | CASSADRGREKLFF
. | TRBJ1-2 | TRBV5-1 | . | TGCGCCAGCAGCTTGGAGGGGTCTGGCTACACCTTC | CASSLEGSGYTF
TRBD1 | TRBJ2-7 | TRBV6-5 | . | TGTGCCAGCAGTCAGAGGACAGGGGCCTACGAGCAGTACTTC | CASSQRTGAYEQYF
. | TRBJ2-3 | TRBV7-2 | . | TGTGCCAGCAGCTTTGACGGGGGCTTCGGCACAGATACGCAGTATTTT | CASSFDGGFGTDTQYF
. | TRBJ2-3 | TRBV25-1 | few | TGTGCCAGCAGTGACCAAGAAGCAGATACGCAGTATTTT | CASSDQEADTQYF
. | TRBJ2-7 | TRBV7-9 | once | TGTGCCAGCAGCTTAGGGGCAGGGAACGAGCAGTACTTC | CASSLGAGNEQYF
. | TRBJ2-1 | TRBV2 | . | TGTGCCAGCAGTGGAGGTAGTGAGCAGTTCTTC | CASSGGSEQFF
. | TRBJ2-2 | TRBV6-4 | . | TGTGCCAGCAGCTTGACAGCAAACACCGGGGAGCTGTTTTTT | CASSLTANTGELFF
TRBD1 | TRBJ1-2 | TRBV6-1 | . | TGTGCCAGCAGTTTAGACAGGGGATCTCGGTATGGCTACACCTTC | CASSLDRGSRYGYTF
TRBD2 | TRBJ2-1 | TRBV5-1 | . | TGCGCCAGCAGCTTAGCACCTAGCGGGAGCTCCTACAATGAGCAGTTCTTC | CASSLAPSGSSYNEQFF
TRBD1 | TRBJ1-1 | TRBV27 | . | TGTGCCAGCAGTTTATTTGGGACAGGGGGCCGAACTGAAGCTTTCTTT | CASSLFGTGGRTEAFF
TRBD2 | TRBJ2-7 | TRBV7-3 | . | TGTGCCAGCAGCTTATCGGCTAGCGGGAGGGCCAGGTCCTACGAGCAGTACTTC | CASSLSASGRARSYEQYF
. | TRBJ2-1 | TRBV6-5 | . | TGTGCCAGCAGTTTTATGTCGACTGGGTTCTACAATGAGCAGTTCTTC | CASSFMSTGFYNEQFF
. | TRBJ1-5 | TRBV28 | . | TGTGCCAGCAGTTTCTACGAGCTTTATAGCAATCAGCCCCAGCATTTT | CASSFYELYSNQPQHF
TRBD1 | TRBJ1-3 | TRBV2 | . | TGTGCCAGCAGCGGGACAGGGAAGCCTGGAAACACCATATATTTT | CASSGTGKPGNTIYF
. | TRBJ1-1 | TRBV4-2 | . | TGTGCCAGCAGCCCCGCGGCAGGGGAGTTTAACACTGAAGCTTTCTTT | CASSPAAGEFNTEAFF
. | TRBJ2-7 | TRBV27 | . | TGTGCCAGCAGTTTATCTGTCCCTACTACGAGGGAGCAGTACTTC | CASSLSVPTTREQYF
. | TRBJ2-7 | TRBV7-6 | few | TGTGCCAGCAGCTTGAGTGTGGGAAACTACGAGCAGTACTTC | CASSLSVGNYEQYF
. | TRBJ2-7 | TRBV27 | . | TGTGCCAGCAGTTTTTCACGCTACTCCTACGAGCAGTACTTC | CASSFSRYSYEQYF
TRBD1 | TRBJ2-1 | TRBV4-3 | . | TGCGCCAGCAGCCAAGATCACAGGGGTCTAAATGAGCAGTTCTTC | CASSQDHRGLNEQFF
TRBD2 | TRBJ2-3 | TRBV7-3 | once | TGTGCCAGCAGTCTTAGCGGGAGTTTTACAGATACGCAGTATTTT | CASSLSGSFTDTQYF